The clone carrying this T cell receptor (beta chain) was counted once. The data originate from a study of T cell changes during pregnancy in multiple sclerosis. Only in-frame clones appear in the TCRdb table, and some are missing; sequencing was by immunoSEQ multiplex PCR. The sample lists about 40,000 clones; approximately 88% were seen once. In germline, CDR1 is LNHNV, CDR2 YYDKDF (reference sequence). Trimming took off 1 base at V and 4 bases at J, with 10 bases between the two ends. The CDR3 totals 15 residues. The clonotype comes from a female donor in good health, enrolled as a control in a pregnancy study. The genes are TRBV15 and TRBJ1-4; TRBD1 might be the D (5 bases). This specimen consisted of peripheral blood, obtained in the first trimester of pregnancy. CDR3 region: CATSRVPGGNEKLFF. The CDR3 DNA is TGTGCCACCAGCAGAGTCCCCGGGGGTAATGAAAAACTGTTTTTT.